The 27 T cell receptor beta chains below come from one sample, sequenced in a study of response to subunit inactivated influenza vaccine. TCRdb re-called the RT-PCR reads through MiXCR, storing one row per CDR3 protein. The table shows roughly 710,000 distinct CDR3 sequences, with about 14% occurring only once. The source material was PBMCs from blood, sampled around 14 days before vaccination. The receptors come from a man in his fifties or sixties who received an inactivated influenza vaccine.

V gene TRBV11-2 combines with J gene TRBJ2-7, with 12 bases that match TRBD1. The CDR3 is 18 residues long. Germline CDR1 is SGHAT and CDR2 is FQNNGV. J gave up 0 bases and V 5 bases, and 11 bases lay outside the gene matches. The CDR3 sequence is CASSKGDRGLPRSYEQYF. The DNA for the CDR3 is TGTGCCAGCAGCAAAGGGGACAGGGGGCTCCCTCGCTCCTACGAGCAGTACTTC.

The J gene is TRBJ2-7, the V gene TRBV7-2, with a tentative D call TRBD2 (5 bases). Trimming removed 6 bases at V and 2 bases at J, with 14 bases between. This CDR3 spans 14 amino acids. Germline-derived CDR1 and CDR2 are SGHTA and FQGNSA. The CDR3 nucleotides are TGTGCCAGCAGACCCCCTGGAGGAACCTACGAGCAGTACTTC. This codes for CASRPPGGTYEQYF.

The V gene is TRBV7-6, the J gene TRBJ2-1, with TRBD1 matching 10 bases. There are 16 residues in the CDR3. With V trimmed by 7 bases and J by 8 bases, 14 bases remained unmatched. The germline V gene has CDR1 SGHVS and CDR2 FNYEAQ. DNA for the CDR3: TGTGCCAGCAACAATTCGGGGACAGGGGTTAACGATGAGCAGTTCTTC. Translated, it gives CASNNSGTGVNDEQFF.

DNA of the CDR3: TGTGCCAGCAGCCCCCTGATTCAGCTAACAACCGGGGAGCTGTTTTTT. This sequence encodes CASSPLIQLTTGELFF. V usage is TRBV7-9 and J usage is TRBJ2-2, with D uncertain. CDR3 length equals 16 residues. CDR1 is SEHNR and CDR2 is FQNEAQ in the germline V gene (reference sequence). V lost 5 bases and J 5 bases, leaving 18 bases between the germline ends.

V usage is TRBV24-1 and J usage is TRBJ2-2, with no clear D. Germline V CDR1 and CDR2: KGHDR, SFDVKD. This CDR3 spans 13 amino acids. V was cut by 4 bases and J by 7 bases, with 9 bases left in between. The chain's CDR3 is CATSDPQFGELFF. The DNA of the CDR3 is TGTGCCACCAGTGACCCTCAATTCGGGGAGCTGTTTTTT.

This clonotype has only a few counts. The chain employs TRBV7-2 and TRBJ2-7, with 9 nucleotides matching TRBD2. The trim removed 7 bases at V and 4 bases at J, leaving 11 bases unmatched. The CDR3 has 15 residues. CDR1 SGHTA and CDR2 FQGNSA come from the germline V gene. This CDR3 reads CASTSYSGSLYEQYF. The CDR3 nucleotides read TGTGCCAGCACCTCTTATAGCGGGAGCTTATACGAGCAGTACTTC.

V usage is TRBV6-5 and J usage is TRBJ1-4, with a weak D call TRBD1 (5 bases). V gave up 2 bases and J gave up 8 bases, with 21 bases separating them. The CDR3 contains 17 residues. CDR1 is MNHEY, CDR2 SVGAGI, per germline. Here the CDR3 reads CASSYRADRGDGEKLFF. The CDR3 coding sequence is TGTGCCAGCAGTTACCGCGCTGATCGAGGGGATGGGGAAAAACTGTTTTTT.

The chain recombines TRBV4-2 with TRBJ2-3; 13 positions agree with TRBD2. Germline V gives CDR1 LGHNA, CDR2 YNFKEQ. J lost 2 bases, V lost 2 bases, and 4 bases had no gene match. This CDR3 contains 17 residues. The CDR3 loop reads CASSQRLAGGPTDTQYF. Written as DNA, the CDR3 is TGTGCCAGCAGCCAAAGACTAGCGGGGGGCCCCACAGATACGCAGTATTTT.

This chain uses TRBV28 with TRBJ2-2, with D possibly being TRBD2 (6 bases). The V end was cut by 5 bases, the J end by 5 bases, with 15 bases between. CDR3 length: 15 amino acids. Germline V gene lookup returns CDR1 MDHEN and CDR2 SYDVKM. The CDR3 DNA reads as TGTGCCAGCAGTGTACATTTGCGGGGAACCGGGGAGCTGTTTTTT. It is translated as CASSVHLRGTGELFF. The variable domain in full, completed from reference TRBV28 and TRBJ2-2, reads DVKVTQSSRYLVKRTGEKVFLECVQDMDHENMFWYRQDPGLGLRLIYFSYDVKMKEKGDIPEGYSVSREKKERFSLILESASTNQTSMYLCASSVHLRGTGELFFGEGSRLTVL.

This clonotype was seen more than once but under ten times. The V gene is TRBV28, the J gene TRBJ2-1; D not certain. Trimming shortened V by 4 bases and J by 7 bases, and 11 bases separated the two germline ends. There are 13 residues in the CDR3. CDR1 and CDR2 from the germline V gene are MDHEN and SYDVKM. The CDR3, as DNA: TGTGCCAGCAGTTCAGTCGGTTTTAATGAGCAGTTCTTC. Translation: CASSSVGFNEQFF.

This clonotype was seen a handful of times. V is TRBV10-2 and J is TRBJ1-4; D not resolved. The CDR3 spans 14 residues. The V and J ends lost 8 bases and 5 bases respectively, with 15 bases between them. In germline, CDR1 is WSHSY, CDR2 SAAADI. Written as DNA, the CDR3 is TGCGCCAGCGGGCTCGACGGAAGAAATGAAAAACTGTTTTTT. Translated, it gives CASGLDGRNEKLFF.

This clonotype was seen only a few times. The conserved phenylalanine or tryptophan normally closing the CDR3 is absent here, so this likely arose from a read error. V and J are TRBV5-1 and TRBJ2-7; D is possibly TRBD2 (6 bases). This CDR3 has 14 amino acids. The germline V and J ends were trimmed by 4 bases and 2 bases, with 13 bases remaining between them. Germline-derived CDR1 and CDR2 are SGHRS and YFSETQ. In DNA form, the CDR3 reads TGCGCCAGCAGCGTCACTAGCACCACCTACGAGCAGTACTAC. It codes for CASSVTSTTYEQYY.

This clonotype showed up just a few times. This chain connects TRBV15 to TRBJ1-4, with D possibly matching TRBD1 (5 bases). The CDR3 runs 16 residues. Trimming took 0 bases from V and 6 from J, leaving 14 bases between them. Per the germline V gene, CDR1 is LNHNV and CDR2 is YYDKDF (reference sequence). CDR3 nucleotide sequence: TGTGCCACCAGCAGAGATCCGCCGAGGGGTGATGAAAAACTGTTTTTT. Translated, it gives CATSRDPPRGDEKLFF.

This clonotype has only a few counts. The V and J genes are TRBV7-8 and TRBJ2-7; D is uncertain. Germline V gene data show CDR1 as SGHVS and CDR2 as FQNEAQ. This CDR3 is 12 amino acids long. V gave up 4 bases and J gave up 3 bases, with 7 bases separating them. CDR3 protein: CASSSHGYEQYF. The DNA for the CDR3 is TGTGCCAGCAGCTCTCACGGCTACGAGCAGTACTTC.

The chain links TRBV6-2 or TRBV6-3 to TRBJ2-5, with D possibly called TRBD1 or TRBD2 (5 bases each). CDR3 length equals 15 residues. V was trimmed by 6 bases and J by 5 bases, leaving 19 bases between them. Germline loops: CDR1 MNHEY, CDR2 SVGEGT. The CDR3 DNA reads TGTGCCAGCAGCCCAACCCGGGACGGCGGGGAGACCCAGTACTTC. Translating gives CASSPTRDGGETQYF.

This clonotype was observed at least ten times. The chain links TRBV28 to TRBJ2-7, with 12 bases matching TRBD2. The length of the CDR3 is 15 residues. J lost 7 bases, V lost 6 bases, and 10 bases had no gene match. Germline values: CDR1 MDHEN, CDR2 SYDVKM. CDR3 bases: TGTGCCAGCAGGTTAGCTCTAGCGGGAGGGCGAGAGCAGTACTTC. Encoded protein: CASRLALAGGREQYF.

V and J are TRBV12-3 or TRBV12-4 and TRBJ2-1, with a weak D call TRBD2 (5 bases). The CDR3 spans 15 residues. V shed 4 bases and J shed 3 bases, with 13 bases lying between them. Here the CDR3 DNA reads TGTGCCAGCAGTTCCCGGACCGGGATCTACAATGAGCAGTTCTTC. It encodes CASSSRTGIYNEQFF.

The chain carries TRBV11-3 and TRBJ2-1, with 7 bases matching TRBD2. This CDR3 spans 16 amino acids. The trim removed 5 bases at V and 8 bases at J, leaving 15 bases unmatched. Germline V gene sequence: CDR1 SGHNT, CDR2 YENEEA. The CDR3, as DNA: TGTGCCAGCAGCCCACGGCGGCGCGGGAGCCCCGATGAGCAGTTCTTC. It translates to CASSPRRRGSPDEQFF.

The chain employs TRBV7-2 and TRBJ2-3; TRBD2 might be the D (7 bases). Germline V lookup: CDR1 SGHTA, CDR2 FQGNSA. CDR3 length: 16 residues. With 5 bases removed from V and 2 bases from J, the gap between germline ends came to 17 bases. The CDR3 sequence: CASSPMGAGATDTQYF. CDR3 nucleotides: TGTGCCAGCAGCCCTATGGGGGCGGGGGCCACAGATACGCAGTATTTT.

A few counts support this clonotype. The chain is built from TRBV4-3 and TRBJ1-6; D uncertain. The CDR3 runs 16 residues. In germline, CDR1 is LGHNA, CDR2 YSLEER. Trimming took 0 bases from V and 8 from J, leaving 14 bases between them. CDR3 sequence reads: CASSQDTGIPYSPLHF. The CDR3 region has the DNA TGCGCCAGCAGCCAAGATACTGGGATTCCCTATTCACCCCTCCACTTT.

This clonotype was seen more than once but under ten times. The V and J genes are TRBV28 and TRBJ2-1, with D maybe TRBD2 (6 bases). V gave up 2 bases and J gave up 5 bases, with 10 bases separating them. Germline CDR1 and CDR2: MDHEN and SYDVKM. This CDR3 has 14 amino acids. The CDR3 nucleotides are TGTGCCAGCAGTTTAAGGGAGGCCCACAATGAGCAGTTCTTC. Translating gives CASSLREAHNEQFF.

The chain combines TRBV5-1 with TRBJ1-2; no clear D gene. This CDR3 comprises 13 residues. Germline V gene sequence: CDR1 SGHRS, CDR2 YFSETQ. V lost 0 bases and J lost 5, with 8 bases in between. CDR3 loop: CASSLVGEYGYTF. CDR3 bases: TGCGCCAGCAGCTTGGTTGGAGAATATGGCTACACCTTC. The entire variable domain, with the rest obtained from reference TRBV5-1 and TRBJ1-2, is as follows: KAGVTQTPRYLIKTRGQQVTLSCSPISGHRSVSWYQQTPGQGLQFLFEYFSETQRNKGNFPGRFSGRQFSNSRSEMNVSTLELGDSALYLCASSLVGEYGYTFGSGTRLTVV.

There are many counts of this clonotype. This sequence joins TRBV12-3 or TRBV12-4 and TRBJ2-5; 14 bases fit TRBD2. With V trimmed by 5 bases and J by 5 bases, 19 bases remained unmatched. CDR3 length: 20 residues. CDR3: CASSRGTSGSGGRNRETQYF. CDR3 bases: TGTGCCAGCAGTCGAGGGACTAGCGGGAGCGGGGGCCGTAACCGGGAGACCCAGTACTTC.

The genes are TRBV6-5 and TRBJ1-1; no reliable D call. The V gene lost 4 bases and the J gene lost 2 bases, with 20 bases spanning the gap. CDR3 size: 17 residues. The germline gives CDR1 MNHEY, CDR2 SVGAGI. The CDR3 nucleotides read TGTGCCAGCAGTTTTTCTGCTAGGCCCGGATATAACACTGAAGCTTTCTTT. Translating gives CASSFSARPGYNTEAFF.

The chain links TRBV7-2 to TRBJ2-2, with D tentatively TRBD1 (6 bases). In germline, CDR1 is SGHTA, CDR2 FQGNSA. V dropped 3 bases and J dropped 6 bases, with 17 bases sitting between them. The CDR3 spans 16 residues. The CDR3 DNA follows: TGTGCCAGCAGCTTCGGGACATGGATGGGATCCGGGGAGCTGTTTTTT. Translation gives CASSFGTWMGSGELFF.

The chain uses TRBV29-1 and TRBJ2-7, with a weak D call TRBD1 (5 bases). Germline CDR1 is SQVTM and CDR2 is ANQGSEA. The CDR3 runs to 13 residues. The V and J ends lost 5 bases and 3 bases respectively, with 14 bases between them. The CDR3 is CSVTGPKGYEQYF. For the CDR3, the DNA is TGCAGCGTTACAGGCCCCAAGGGCTACGAGCAGTACTTC.

This clonotype was counted ten times or more. This sequence joins TRBV5-1 and TRBJ2-5, with 7 bases aligning to TRBD1. The CDR3 consists of 15 residues. V lost 2 bases to trimming and J lost 5 bases; unmatched junction nucleotides: 9. Germline lookup yields CDR1 SGHRS and CDR2 YFSETQ. CDR3 sequence (DNA): TGCGCCAGCAGCTTTTCAGGGGGTAGAGGGGAGACCCAGTACTTC. It specifies CASSFSGGRGETQYF.